What follows are 8 T cell receptor beta chains derived from one specimen sequenced in a study of blood T cell repertoires in COVID-19. Profiling relied on immunoSEQ multiplex PCR, and the TCRdb table lists in-frame clones only, not all of them. The sample carries under 200,000 clones, approximately 81% recorded once. Sequencing was carried out using PBMCs or T cells enriched from blood (not recorded which). The receptors originated from a middle-aged woman with acute COVID-19.

J is TRBJ1-4 and V is TRBV5-1, with D uncertain. Germline V gene sequence: CDR1 SGHRS, CDR2 YFSETQ. The CDR3 has 11 residues. Deletions cut 3 bases from V and 8 bases from J, with 5 bases between. The CDR3 region is CASSSQEKLFF. CDR3 coding DNA: TGCGCCAGCAGCTCCCAGGAAAAACTGTTTTTT.

This chain connects TRBV4-1 to TRBJ2-1; TRBD2 is a possible D gene (7 bases). Deletions cut 4 bases from V and 5 bases from J, with 18 bases between. The CDR3 consists of 16 residues. Germline lookup yields CDR1 MGHRA and CDR2 YSYEKL. The CDR3 reads CASSPQQGLADNEQFF. DNA for the CDR3: TGCGCCAGCAGCCCCCAGCAGGGGCTAGCGGACAATGAGCAGTTCTTC.

V and J are TRBV3-1 (or the pseudogene TRBV3-2) and TRBJ1-3; tentatively, D is TRBD1 (6 bases). Trimming stripped 1 base from V and 8 bases from J, with 12 bases between. Germline CDR1 LGHDT, CDR2 YNNKEL (reference sequence). The CDR3 is 14 amino acids. The CDR3 here is CASSQGGAGDTIYF. DNA of the CDR3: TGTGCCAGCAGCCAAGGTGGGGCAGGGGACACCATATATTTT.

The V and J genes are TRBV2 and TRBJ1-6; 8 bases are a match to TRBD1. After removal of 7 bases from V and 6 bases from J, the junction contained 2 bases not matched to a gene. The CDR3 loop spans 13 amino acids. Germline lookup yields CDR1 SNHLY and CDR2 FYNNEI. The CDR3 DNA reads TGTGCCAGCACTGGACAGGGTAATTCACCCCTCCACTTT. This encodes CASTGQGNSPLHF. Full variable domain (remainder filled in from reference TRBV2 and TRBJ1-6): EPEVTQTPSHQVTQMGQEVILRCVPISNHLYFYWYRQILGQKVEFLVSFYNNEISEKSEIFDDQFSVERPDGSNFTLKIRSTKLEDSAMYFCASTGQGNSPLHFGNGTRLTVT.

This clone has just a few counts. The chain combines TRBV7-3 with TRBJ2-5; the D gene is possibly TRBD2 (5 bases). This CDR3 spans 15 amino acids. Trimming removed 0 bases from V and 1 base from J, with 9 bases in between. Germline V gene lookup returns CDR1 SGHTA and CDR2 FQGTGA. DNA of the CDR3: TGTGCCAGCAGCTTAACGGGAGAGAGCCAAGAGACCCAGTACTTC. Its protein is CASSLTGESQETQYF.

The chain carries TRBV7-3 and TRBJ2-1, with D unclear. Germline assignment: CDR1 SGHTA and CDR2 FQGTGA. This CDR3 region has 15 residues. The V end lost 5 bases, the J end lost 0 bases, and 11 bases lay between the germline ends. The CDR3 region is CASSPQRSSYNEQFF. In nucleotides, the CDR3 is TGTGCCAGCAGCCCGCAGAGGAGCTCCTACAATGAGCAGTTCTTC.

The V and J genes are TRBV3-1 (or the pseudogene TRBV3-2) and TRBJ1-1, with unresolved D. Trimming stripped 1 base from V and 4 bases from J, with 10 bases between. Germline CDR1 LGHDT, CDR2 YNNKEL (reference sequence). The CDR3 covers 14 residues. The CDR3 loop is CASSQGSGATEAFF. Written as DNA, the CDR3 is TGTGCCAGCAGCCAAGGGTCCGGTGCCACTGAAGCTTTCTTT.

This clone turned up a few times. The CDR3 loop reads CSASLSRRDEQFF. The DNA of the CDR3 is TGCAGTGCTAGTCTAAGTCGCAGGGATGAGCAGTTCTTC. The rearrangement uses TRBV20-1 and TRBJ2-1; a weak D match, TRBD1 (5 bases). The CDR3 has 13 amino acids. From germline, CDR1 is DFQATT and CDR2 SNEGSKA (reference sequence). The ends were cut back, 3 bases at V and 8 bases at J, with 14 bases in the middle.